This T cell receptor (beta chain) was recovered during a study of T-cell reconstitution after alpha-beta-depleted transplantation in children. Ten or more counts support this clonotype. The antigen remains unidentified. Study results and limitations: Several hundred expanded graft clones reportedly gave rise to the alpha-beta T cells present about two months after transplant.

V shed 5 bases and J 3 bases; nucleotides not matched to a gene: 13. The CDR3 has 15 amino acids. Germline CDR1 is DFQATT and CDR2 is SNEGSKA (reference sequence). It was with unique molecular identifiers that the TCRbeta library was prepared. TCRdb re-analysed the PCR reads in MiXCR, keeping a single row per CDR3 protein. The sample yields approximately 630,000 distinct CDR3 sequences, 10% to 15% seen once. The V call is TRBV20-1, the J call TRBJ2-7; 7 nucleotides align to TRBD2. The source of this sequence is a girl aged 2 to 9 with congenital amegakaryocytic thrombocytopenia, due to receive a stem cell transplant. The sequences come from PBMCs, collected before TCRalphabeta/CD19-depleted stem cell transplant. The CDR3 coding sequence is TGCAGTGCTGAATATGGCGGGAGCGACTTCTACGAGCAGTACTTC. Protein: CSAEYGGSDFYEQYF.